One and the same sample provided the 9 T cell receptor beta chains below, sequenced in a study of cytomegalovirus exposure and HLA in healthy donors. Use of 60 Vbeta and 13 Jbeta primers characterized the PCR. Generated by immunoSEQ multiplex PCR, the TCRdb table keeps only in-frame clones and is missing some. This table has some 160,000 clones, almost 80% appearing once. The sequenced sample was PBMCs. These receptors came from a male donor in good health and CMV-seronegative.

V usage is TRBV28 and J usage is TRBJ2-2; perhaps TRBD2 as D (6 bases). The ends were cut back, 3 bases at V and 4 bases at J, with 15 bases in the middle. Germline V gives CDR1 MDHEN, CDR2 SYDVKM. CDR3 length: 16 residues. The CDR3 coding sequence is TGTGCCAGCAGTTTCGGGGGAATCGGGCGCACCGGGGAGCTGTTTTTT. Its protein is CASSFGGIGRTGELFF.

The chain couples TRBV5-6 to TRBJ2-4; the match to TRBD1 covers 8 bases. The germline V gene has CDR1 SGHDT and CDR2 YYEEEE. The CDR3 sequence is 15 residues long. V shed 0 bases, J shed 1 base, and the junction held 0 bases outside the gene matches. The CDR3 sequence is CASSLGQGAKNIQYF. The CDR3 coding sequence is TGTGCCAGCAGCTTGGGACAGGGGGCCAAAAACATTCAGTACTTC. The entire variable domain, with the rest obtained from reference TRBV5-6 and TRBJ2-4, is as follows: DAGVTQSPTHLIKTRGQQVTLRCSPKSGHDTVSWYQQALGQGPQFIFQYYEEEERQRGNFPDRFSGHQFPNYSSELNVNALLLGDSALYLCASSLGQGAKNIQYFGAGTRLSVL.

The chain uses TRBV4-1 and TRBJ2-7; D not resolved. Per germline, CDR1 MGHRA and CDR2 YSYEKL. With 3 bases removed from V and 2 bases from J, the gap between germline ends came to 8 bases. This CDR3 has 13 residues. CDR3 region: CASSQPGAYEQYF. CDR3 bases: TGCGCCAGCAGCCAGCCGGGTGCCTACGAGCAGTACTTC.

The V call is TRBV5-1, the J call TRBJ2-7; 7 bases align to TRBD1. This CDR3 has 13 amino acids. J gave up 4 bases and V 4 bases, and 5 bases lay outside the gene matches. Germline V gene data show CDR1 as SGHRS and CDR2 as YFSETQ. The DNA for the CDR3 is TGCGCCAGCAGCCTCGACAGGGATTACGAGCAGTACTTC. The encoded protein is CASSLDRDYEQYF. The full variable domain, in which reference TRBV5-1 and TRBJ2-7 provide the parts outside the CDR3, is KAGVTQTPRYLIKTRGQQVTLSCSPISGHRSVSWYQQTPGQGLQFLFEYFSETQRNKGNFPGRFSGRQFSNSRSEMNVSTLELGDSALYLCASSLDRDYEQYFGPGTRLTVT.

This clone occurred once. The V and J genes are TRBV5-4 and TRBJ2-1; TRBD2 agrees at 12 bases. Germline V gene sequence: CDR1 SGHNT, CDR2 YYREEE (reference sequence). Unmatched junction bases numbered 10, after V lost 4 bases and J lost 8 bases. This CDR3 has 16 amino acids. The CDR3 loop is CASSPRGLAGWDEQFF. The CDR3 nucleotides read TGTGCCAGCAGCCCCCGCGGACTAGCGGGATGGGATGAGCAGTTCTTC.

This chain uses TRBV6-5 with TRBJ2-7, with 7 bases aligning to TRBD2. V lost 6 bases to trimming and J lost 1 base; unmatched junction nucleotides: 3. Germline V lookup: CDR1 MNHEY, CDR2 SVGAGI. The CDR3 totals 13 residues. CDR3 in amino acids: CASSLSGSYEQYF. The CDR3 DNA follows: TGTGCCAGCAGCCTTAGCGGGTCCTACGAGCAGTACTTC.

This chain links TRBV7-6 with TRBJ1-6; no reliable D call. V lost 0 bases and J lost 0, with 18 bases in between. This CDR3 contains 20 residues. Germline V gene sequence: CDR1 SGHVS, CDR2 FNYEAQ. Here the CDR3 DNA reads TGTGCCAGCAGCTTAGCATCAGGTGGTGGCCCGAGCTCCTATAATTCACCCCTCCACTTT. Translated: CASSLASGGGPSSYNSPLHF.

The V call is TRBV7-9, the J call TRBJ2-7, with D hard to call. This CDR3 spans 12 amino acids. V was clipped by 6 bases and J by 4 bases, with 10 bases between them. From germline, CDR1 is SEHNR and CDR2 FQNEAQ (reference sequence). CDR3 in amino acids: CASSRGEYEQYF. In nucleotides, the CDR3 is TGTGCCAGCAGTCGCGGAGAGTACGAGCAGTACTTC.

The chain joins TRBV5-4 to TRBJ2-1, with 9 bases identical to TRBD1. This CDR3 has 14 amino acids. With 4 bases clipped from V and 3 bases from J, the junction kept 2 bases outside the gene matches. In germline, CDR1 is SGHNT, CDR2 YYREEE (reference sequence). CDR3 loop: CASSRQGDYNEQFF. In DNA form, the CDR3 reads TGTGCCAGCAGCCGACAGGGGGACTACAATGAGCAGTTCTTC.